These T cell receptor beta chains were read from a single sample in a study of regulatory T cells in long-lasting Graves disease. TCRdb independently ran MiXCR on the multiplex PCR reads; one entry per CDR3 protein. The sample has about 450,000 distinct CDR3 sequences; around 15% are singletons. These data are also associated with another study on T cells in Graves' hyperthyroidism and ophthalmopathy.

Material: peripheral blood mononuclear cells (PBMCs), obtained at new diagnosis, from a patient treated with antithyroid drugs. The source is a woman aged 50 to 60 with Graves disease. The CDR3 runs from the conserved cysteine through the conserved F or W. Each record gives: J gene, V gene, clone size, D gene, CDR3 DNA, CDR3 protein. D genes are given only for firm matches. Rows give clone size only sometimes, using once, few, many, or a class for an expanded clone.

J: TRBJ2-5
V: TRBV20-1
size: many
D: TRBD2
DNA: TGCAGTGCCAATCACGACAGATTCCTAGCGGAGGAACAAGAGACCCAGTACTTC
CDR3: CSANHDRFLAEEQETQYF

J: TRBJ2-7
V: TRBV3-1
size: many
D: TRBD1
DNA: TGTGCCAGCAGCCACGGACAGGTCGGGTACGAGCAGTACTTC
CDR3: CASSHGQVGYEQYF

J: TRBJ1-2
V: TRBV30
size: once
D: NA
DNA: TGTGCCTGGAGTTACAGGGCTGGCTACGCCTTC
CDR3: CAWSYRAGYAF

J: TRBJ2-1
V: TRBV28
size: many
D: NA
DNA: TGTGCCAGCAGTTTATCCCGGTTTGTGGGATATCTCAACAATGAGCAGTTCTTC
CDR3: CASSLSRFVGYLNNEQFF

J: TRBJ2-3
V: TRBV12-3/TRBV12-4
size: many
D: TRBD2
DNA: TGTGCCAGCACCGTAGCGGGAGTTACAGATACGCAGTATTTT
CDR3: CASTVAGVTDTQYF

J: TRBJ2-2
V: TRBV2
size: many
D: NA
DNA: TGTGCCAGCAGTAGGGACCCGACCGGGGAGCTGTTTTTT
CDR3: CASSRDPTGELFF

J: TRBJ2-7
V: TRBV7-2
size: many
D: NA
DNA: TGTGCCAGCAGCTCCATTATGAGGGGGAGAGGGGTTTCCTACGAGCAGTACTTC
CDR3: CASSSIMRGRGVSYEQYF

J: TRBJ2-2
V: TRBV11-2
size: few
D: TRBD1
DNA: TGTGCCAGCAGCCTAATACAGGGGAGCACCGGGGAGCTGTTTTTT
CDR3: CASSLIQGSTGELFF

J: TRBJ2-3
V: TRBV19
size: many
D: NA
DNA: TGTGCCAGTAGTATAGTTCACAGAGGCACAGATACGCAGTATTTT
CDR3: CASSIVHRGTDTQYF

J: TRBJ2-1
V: TRBV30
size: NA
D: TRBD1
DNA: TGTGCCTGGACCACCGGACAGGGCCCCTACAATGAGCAGTTCTTC
CDR3: CAWTTGQGPYNEQFF

J: TRBJ2-1
V: TRBV7-3
size: many
D: TRBD2
DNA: TGTGCCAGCAGCTTAGGTGGCGGGAGTACGAATGAGCAGTTCTTC
CDR3: CASSLGGGSTNEQFF

J: TRBJ2-7
V: TRBV18
size: many
D: TRBD1
DNA: TGTGCCAGCTCACCGGACAGGGTGGCCTACGAGCAGTACTTC
CDR3: CASSPDRVAYEQYF

J: TRBJ2-2
V: TRBV19
size: few
D: NA
DNA: TGTGCCAGTAGAGCACCCGGAAACACCGGGGAGCTGTTTTTT
CDR3: CASRAPGNTGELFF

J: TRBJ2-5
V: TRBV5-1
size: NA
D: TRBD1
DNA: TGCGCCAGCAGCCCGCAACTGACAGGGGGCTCGGGAGAGACCCAGTACTTC
CDR3: CASSPQLTGGSGETQYF

J: TRBJ2-1
V: TRBV5-5
size: NA
D: TRBD2
DNA: TGTGCCAGCAGCTTGGGACTAGCGATTTGGAATGAGCAGTTCTTC
CDR3: CASSLGLAIWNEQFF

J: TRBJ2-5
V: TRBV24-1
size: NA
D: TRBD2
DNA: TGTGCCACCAGTGACGGACTGGGACTAGCGGGACAAGGGACCCAGTACTTC
CDR3: CATSDGLGLAGQGTQYF

J: TRBJ2-3
V: TRBV4-1
size: few
D: NA
DNA: TGCGCCAGCAGCCGCGAGAGGCCAGATACGCAGTATTTT
CDR3: CASSRERPDTQYF

J: TRBJ2-7
V: TRBV2
size: NA
D: TRBD1
DNA: TGTGCCAGCAGTCCGGGGACAGTCGGAGGCGAGCAGTACTTC
CDR3: CASSPGTVGGEQYF

J: TRBJ2-3
V: TRBV27
size: many
D: NA
DNA: TGTGCCAGCAGTGCGGGATCTAGCACAGATACGCAGTATTTT
CDR3: CASSAGSSTDTQYF

J: TRBJ2-5
V: TRBV28
size: many
D: TRBD2
DNA: TGTGCCAGCAGTCTGTCGGGACTCCGGGAGGAAGAGACCCAGTACTTC
CDR3: CASSLSGLREEETQYF

J: TRBJ1-1
V: TRBV10-3
size: many
D: NA
DNA: TGTGCCATCAATGGCGGGGATTTGAACACTGAAGCTTTCTTT
CDR3: CAINGGDLNTEAFF

J: TRBJ2-5
V: TRBV20-1
size: many
D: TRBD2
DNA: TGCAGTGCTAGAGCTAGCGGGAGACGAGAGACCCAGTACTTC
CDR3: CSARASGRRETQYF

J: TRBJ2-5
V: TRBV10-3
size: NA
D: NA
DNA: TGTGCCATCAGTGATGGAGTAGAAGAGACCCAGTACTTC
CDR3: CAISDGVEETQYF

J: TRBJ2-7
V: TRBV30
size: many
D: NA
DNA: TGTGCCTGGACTAAGGGTGGGACCTACGAGCAGTACTTC
CDR3: CAWTKGGTYEQYF

J: TRBJ1-6
V: TRBV12-3/TRBV12-4
size: NA
D: TRBD1
DNA: TGTGCCAGCAGTTACAACAGGGGGTATAATTCACCCCTCCACTTT
CDR3: CASSYNRGYNSPLHF

J: TRBJ2-3
V: TRBV10-3
size: NA
D: NA
DNA: TGTGCCATCAGCCTCGGTGGGGACTCTCAAAAGGGTGGTACGCAGTATTTT
CDR3: CAISLGGDSQKGGTQYF

J: TRBJ2-7
V: TRBV6-9
size: many
D: NA
DNA: TGTGCCAGCAGTTACTCTACCGACACAACCAACTCCTACGAGCAGTACTTC
CDR3: CASSYSTDTTNSYEQYF

J: TRBJ1-4
V: TRBV5-1
size: few
D: NA
DNA: TGCGCCAGCAGCTTGGAAGGGGGTACTAATGAAAAACTGTTTTTT
CDR3: CASSLEGGTNEKLFF

J: TRBJ1-1
V: TRBV11-1
size: many
D: NA
DNA: TGTGCCAGCAGCCAAACGGGGGGCACTGAAGCTTTCTTT
CDR3: CASSQTGGTEAFF

J: TRBJ2-5
V: TRBV5-1
size: many
D: TRBD2
DNA: TGCGCCAGCAGCCCGGGAGGGCAAGAGACCCAGTACTTC
CDR3: CASSPGGQETQYF

J: TRBJ2-1
V: TRBV4-1
size: NA
D: TRBD2
DNA: TGCGCCAGCAGCCAATCGGGACTAGCGCCGAATGAGCAGTTCTTC
CDR3: CASSQSGLAPNEQFF

J: TRBJ1-1
V: TRBV30
size: NA
D: NA
DNA: TGTGCCTGGACTACGGCGGGACTCACCATGTCGTCCTTTCCTCCTAACACTGAAGCTTTCTTT
CDR3: CAWTTAGLTMSSFPPNTEAFF

J: TRBJ2-7
V: TRBV30
size: NA
D: NA
DNA: TGTGCCTGGAGTATCCCCCTCATCACGGGGGCTCGGGACGAGCAGTACTTC
CDR3: CAWSIPLITGARDEQYF

J: TRBJ1-1
V: TRBV3-1
size: few
D: TRBD1
DNA: TGTGCCAGCACCACAGGGGGCCGGGGTGAAGCTTTCTTT
CDR3: CASTTGGRGEAFF

J: TRBJ2-5
V: TRBV5-1
size: NA
D: NA
DNA: TGCGCCAGCAGCTTGGGATTCGGGGGAGAGACCCAGTACTTC
CDR3: CASSLGFGGETQYF

J: TRBJ2-7
V: TRBV13
size: many
D: NA
DNA: TGTGCCAGCAGCTTACACGGGAGCTCCTACGAGCAGTACTTC
CDR3: CASSLHGSSYEQYF

J: TRBJ2-1
V: TRBV7-7
size: many
D: TRBD2
DNA: TGTGCTAGCAGCCCTTACTATGCGGGGGGGGTTGAAAACAATGAGCAGTTCTTC
CDR3: CASSPYYAGGVENNEQFF

J: TRBJ1-3
V: TRBV3-1
size: few
D: TRBD1
DNA: TGTGCCAGCAGCCAATACGGACAGGGGGAGTCTGGAAACACCATATATTTT
CDR3: CASSQYGQGESGNTIYF

J: TRBJ1-2
V: TRBV30
size: few
D: NA
DNA: TGTGCCTGGAGTAGCGGGATAGGGGCGAGCCTCTATGGCTACACCTTC
CDR3: CAWSSGIGASLYGYTF

J: TRBJ2-7
V: TRBV14
size: NA
D: TRBD2
DNA: TGTGCCAGCAGCCAAAGGGCTAGCGGGATCTTCTCCTACGAGCAGTACTTC
CDR3: CASSQRASGIFSYEQYF

J: TRBJ2-7
V: TRBV7-2
size: many
D: NA
DNA: TGTGCCAGCAGCCCCCTACCAGGACCTTGGTACTTC
CDR3: CASSPLPGPWYF